This T cell receptor (beta chain) was sequenced in a study of early T cells in non-severe SARS-CoV-2 infection. Study summary: With bulk RNA from unsorted whole blood as input, sequencing yielded unpaired chains.

The CDR3 runs to 12 residues. Germline loops: CDR1 SGDLS, CDR2 YYNGEE. Trimming took 0 bases from V and 7 from J, leaving 5 bases between them. As part of library construction, unique molecular identifiers were attached to individual cDNA molecules. Each CDR3 protein gets one entry after TCRdb re-called the 5' RACE reads with MiXCR. The repertoire has about 77,000 distinct CDR3 sequences, roughly 12% of them found once; the top ten carry around 15%. The TCR originated in an adult who was a healthcare worker with PCR-confirmed SARS-CoV-2 infection or an uninfected control (not recorded which). The donor label of this sample is uncertain. The J gene is TRBJ2-1, the V gene TRBV9; D unclear. The specimen comprised whole blood, sampled at baseline. The CDR3 bases are TGTGCCAGCAGCGTAGCGAGGAATGAGCAGTTCTTC. Its protein is CASSVARNEQFF.